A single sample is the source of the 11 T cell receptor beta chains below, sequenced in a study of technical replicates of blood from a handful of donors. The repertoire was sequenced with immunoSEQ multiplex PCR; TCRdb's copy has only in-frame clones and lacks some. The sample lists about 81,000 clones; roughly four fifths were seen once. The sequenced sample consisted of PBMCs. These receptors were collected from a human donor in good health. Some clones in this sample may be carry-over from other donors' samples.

The CDR3 DNA is TGTGCCACCAGCTCCGGGACAGGAAGGTACGAGCAGTACTTC. Translated, it gives CATSSGTGRYEQYF. This chain links TRBV15 with TRBJ2-7, with 8 bases identical to TRBD1. Losses at the gene ends were 5 bases for V and 4 bases for J; bases not matched to a gene: 7. This CDR3 is 14 amino acids long. Per the germline V gene, CDR1 is LNHNV and CDR2 is YYDKDF (reference sequence).

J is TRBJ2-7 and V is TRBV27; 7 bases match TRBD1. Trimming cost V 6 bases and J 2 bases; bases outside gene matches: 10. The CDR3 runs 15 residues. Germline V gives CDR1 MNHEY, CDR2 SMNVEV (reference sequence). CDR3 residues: CASSASGTAPYEQYF. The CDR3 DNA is TGTGCCAGCAGCGCATCCGGGACAGCCCCCTACGAGCAGTACTTC.

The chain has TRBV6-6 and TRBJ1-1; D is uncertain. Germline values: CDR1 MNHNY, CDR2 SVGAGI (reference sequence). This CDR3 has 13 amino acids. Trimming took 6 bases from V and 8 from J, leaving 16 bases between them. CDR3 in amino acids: CASRTTELLEAFF. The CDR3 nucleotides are TGTGCCAGCAGGACTACAGAGCTGCTGGAAGCTTTCTTT.

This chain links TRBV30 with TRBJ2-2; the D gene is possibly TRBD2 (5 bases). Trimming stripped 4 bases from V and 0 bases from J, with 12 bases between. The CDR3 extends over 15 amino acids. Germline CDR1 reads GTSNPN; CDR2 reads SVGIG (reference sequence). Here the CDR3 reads CAWIRGSSNTGELFF. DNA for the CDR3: TGTGCCTGGATACGCGGGTCCTCGAACACCGGGGAGCTGTTTTTT. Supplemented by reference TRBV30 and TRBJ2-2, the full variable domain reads SQTIHQWPATLVQPVGSPLSLECTVEGTSNPNLYWYRQAAGRGLQLLFYSVGIGQISSEVPQNLSASRPQDRQFILSSKKLLLSDSGFYLCAWIRGSSNTGELFFGEGSRLTVL.

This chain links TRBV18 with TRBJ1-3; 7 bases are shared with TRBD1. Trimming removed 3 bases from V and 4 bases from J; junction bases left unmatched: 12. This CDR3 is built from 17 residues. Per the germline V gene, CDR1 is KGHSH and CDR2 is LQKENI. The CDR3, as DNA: TGTGCCAGCTCACCTGCAGGAGACAGGGTGAGGGGAAACACCATATATTTT. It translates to CASSPAGDRVRGNTIYF.

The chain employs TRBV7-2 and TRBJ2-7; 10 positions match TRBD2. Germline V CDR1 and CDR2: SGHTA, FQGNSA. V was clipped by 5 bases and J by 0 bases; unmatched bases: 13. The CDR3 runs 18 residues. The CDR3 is CASSQDGMGTSASYEQYF. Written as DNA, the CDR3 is TGTGCCAGCAGCCAAGACGGGATGGGGACTAGCGCCTCCTACGAGCAGTACTTC.

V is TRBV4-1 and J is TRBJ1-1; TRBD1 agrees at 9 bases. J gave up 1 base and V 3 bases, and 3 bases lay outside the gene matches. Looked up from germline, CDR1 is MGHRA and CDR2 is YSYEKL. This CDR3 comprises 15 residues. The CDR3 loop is CASSQLGQGNTEAFF. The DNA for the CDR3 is TGCGCCAGCAGCCAGTTGGGACAGGGGAACACTGAAGCTTTCTTT.

The CDR3 DNA sequence: TGTGCCTGGAGTGTAGGGGGTGGCTACACCTTC. This codes for CAWSVGGGYTF. This chain uses TRBV30 with TRBJ1-2, with D perhaps matching TRBD1 (6 bases). Trimming shortened V by 0 bases and J by 7 bases, and 6 bases separated the two germline ends. The germline V gene encodes CDR1 GTSNPN and CDR2 SVGIG (reference sequence). The CDR3 is 11 residues long. The full variable domain, rest sourced from reference TRBV30 and TRBJ1-2, is SQTIHQWPATLVQPVGSPLSLECTVEGTSNPNLYWYRQAAGRGLQLLFYSVGIGQISSEVPQNLSASRPQDRQFILSSKKLLLSDSGFYLCAWSVGGGYTFGSGTRLTVV.

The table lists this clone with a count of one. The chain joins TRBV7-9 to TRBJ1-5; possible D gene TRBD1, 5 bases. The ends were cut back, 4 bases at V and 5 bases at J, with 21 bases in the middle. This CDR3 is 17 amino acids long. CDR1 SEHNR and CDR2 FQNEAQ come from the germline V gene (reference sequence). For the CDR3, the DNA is TGTGCCAGCAGCTCAACCGAGACGGGACTTTTGGATCAGCCCCAGCATTTT. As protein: CASSSTETGLLDQPQHF.

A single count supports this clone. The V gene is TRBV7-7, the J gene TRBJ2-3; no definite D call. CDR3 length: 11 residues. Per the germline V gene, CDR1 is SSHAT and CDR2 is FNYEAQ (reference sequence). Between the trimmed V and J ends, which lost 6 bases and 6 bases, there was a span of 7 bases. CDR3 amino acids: CASRLLDTQYF. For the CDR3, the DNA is TGTGCCAGCAGACTCCTGGATACGCAGTATTTT.

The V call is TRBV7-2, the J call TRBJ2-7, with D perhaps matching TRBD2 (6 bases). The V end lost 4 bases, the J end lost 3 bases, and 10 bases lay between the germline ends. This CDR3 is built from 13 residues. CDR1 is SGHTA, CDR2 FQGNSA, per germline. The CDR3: CASSSGLLYEQYF. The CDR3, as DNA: TGTGCCAGCAGCTCGGGACTCCTCTACGAGCAGTACTTC.